Listed below are T cell receptor beta chains from one sample, sequenced in a study of T cell clones after liver transplantation. Using immunoSEQ multiplex PCR, the repertoire was profiled, and TCRdb retains in-frame clones only, with some absent. This sample has some 13,000 clones; less than 85% occur once, and the top ten carry around 29%. The sequenced sample was CD8+ T cells from blood, obtained at the 22-month timepoint. Every receptor here comes from a human patient who received a liver transplant. Some T cells may originate from the graft donor. CDR3s include the opening cysteine and the closing phenylalanine or tryptophan. D genes are given only for firm matches. The size field is filled for only some rows; it gives once, few, many or a size class.

J gene: TRBJ2-7
D gene: NA
clone size: many
CDR3 length: 14
V gene: TRBV9
CDR3 protein: CASSVDGSAYEQYF
CDR3 DNA: TGTGCCAGCAGCGTAGACGGGAGCGCCTACGAGCAGTACTTC

J gene: TRBJ2-2
D gene: NA
clone size: few
CDR3 length: 13
V gene: TRBV9
CDR3 protein: CASSPDVTGELFF
CDR3 DNA: TGTGCCAGCAGCCCGGACGTAACCGGGGAGCTGTTTTTT

J gene: TRBJ2-7
D gene: TRBD1
clone size: NA
CDR3 length: 15
V gene: TRBV5-4
CDR3 protein: CASSFGTGGSREQYF
CDR3 DNA: TGTGCCAGCAGCTTCGGGACAGGCGGATCTAGGGAGCAGTACTTC

J gene: TRBJ2-7
D gene: NA
clone size: once
CDR3 length: 13
V gene: TRBV4-3
CDR3 protein: CASSPRAGYEQYF
CDR3 DNA: TGCGCCAGCAGCCCGCGAGCGGGCTACGAGCAGTACTTC

J gene: TRBJ1-2
D gene: TRBD1
clone size: NA
CDR3 length: 12
V gene: TRBV9
CDR3 protein: CAISDRDNGYTF
CDR3 DNA: TGTGCCATTTCGGACAGGGACAATGGCTACACCTTC

J gene: TRBJ2-3
D gene: TRBD2
clone size: NA
CDR3 length: 16
V gene: TRBV4-1
CDR3 protein: CASSRDPSGSPDTQYF
CDR3 DNA: TGCGCCAGCAGCCGCGATCCTAGCGGGAGCCCAGATACGCAGTATTTT

J gene: TRBJ2-5
D gene: TRBD1
clone size: NA
CDR3 length: 15
V gene: TRBV7-6
CDR3 protein: CASSYRDRGRETQYF
CDR3 DNA: TGTGCCAGCAGCTACCGGGACAGGGGGCGAGAGACCCAGTACTTC

J gene: TRBJ2-7
D gene: NA
clone size: NA
CDR3 length: 12
V gene: TRBV6-6
CDR3 protein: CASSVSSYEQYF
CDR3 DNA: TGTGCCAGCAGTGTTAGCTCCTACGAGCAGTACTTC

J gene: TRBJ1-2
D gene: TRBD1
clone size: NA
CDR3 length: 13
V gene: TRBV28
CDR3 protein: CASRPGQTLRYTF
CDR3 DNA: TGTGCCAGCAGGCCGGGACAGACTTTGCGCTACACCTTC

J gene: TRBJ2-1
D gene: TRBD2
clone size: NA
CDR3 length: 14
V gene: TRBV10-3
CDR3 protein: CAIGLAGSYNEQFF
CDR3 DNA: TGTGCCATCGGCTTAGCGGGGAGCTACAATGAGCAGTTCTTC

J gene: TRBJ2-7
D gene: TRBD1
clone size: few
CDR3 length: 16
V gene: TRBV7-9
CDR3 protein: CASSGGDGQGANEQYF
CDR3 DNA: TGTGCCAGCAGCGGAGGGGATGGACAGGGAGCGAACGAGCAGTACTTC

J gene: TRBJ1-5
D gene: NA
clone size: NA
CDR3 length: 15
V gene: TRBV4-1
CDR3 protein: CASSQGVGANQPQHF
CDR3 DNA: TGCGCCAGCAGCCAAGGCGTAGGGGCAAATCAGCCCCAGCATTTT

J gene: TRBJ2-6
D gene: NA
clone size: NA
CDR3 length: 18
V gene: TRBV7-6
CDR3 protein: CASSSTWWGDLGANVLTF
CDR3 DNA: TGTGCCAGCAGCTCCACATGGTGGGGGGACCTTGGGGCCAACGTCCTGACTTTC

J gene: TRBJ2-1
D gene: NA
clone size: NA
CDR3 length: 14
V gene: TRBV15
CDR3 protein: CATSRAGKYNEQFF
CDR3 DNA: TGTGCCACCAGCAGAGCCGGGAAATACAATGAGCAGTTCTTC

J gene: TRBJ1-1
D gene: NA
clone size: NA
CDR3 length: 15
V gene: TRBV4-3
CDR3 protein: CASSQEYGLDTEAFF
CDR3 DNA: TGCGCCAGCAGCCAAGAGTACGGGTTAGACACTGAAGCTTTCTTT

J gene: TRBJ2-2
D gene: TRBD2
clone size: NA
CDR3 length: 16
V gene: TRBV11-2
CDR3 protein: CASSSPAGVPTGELFF
CDR3 DNA: TGTGCCAGCAGCTCCCCTGCGGGAGTACCCACCGGGGAGCTGTTTTTT

J gene: TRBJ2-7
D gene: TRBD2
clone size: NA
CDR3 length: 16
V gene: TRBV29-1
CDR3 protein: CSIVGRQRGPSYEQYF
CDR3 DNA: TGCAGCATCGTTGGGCGGCAGCGGGGGCCTTCCTACGAGCAGTACTTC

J gene: TRBJ2-2
D gene: TRBD2
clone size: NA
CDR3 length: 15
V gene: TRBV9
CDR3 protein: CASSVAGGHSGELFF
CDR3 DNA: TGTGCCAGCAGCGTAGCGGGAGGGCATAGCGGGGAGCTGTTTTTT

J gene: TRBJ1-2
D gene: TRBD1
clone size: NA
CDR3 length: 15
V gene: TRBV11-2
CDR3 protein: CASSLAVTGGEGYTF
CDR3 DNA: TGTGCCAGCAGCTTAGCTGTTACAGGGGGAGAGGGCTACACCTTC

J gene: TRBJ2-1
D gene: TRBD2
clone size: NA
CDR3 length: 15
V gene: TRBV19
CDR3 protein: CASIRTSGGLHEQFF
CDR3 DNA: TGTGCCAGTATTAGGACTAGCGGGGGCCTGCATGAGCAGTTCTTC

J gene: TRBJ1-2
D gene: TRBD1
clone size: NA
CDR3 length: 13
V gene: TRBV13
CDR3 protein: CASIQGGKEGYTF
CDR3 DNA: TGTGCCAGCATCCAGGGGGGAAAGGAAGGCTACACCTTC

J gene: TRBJ2-1
D gene: TRBD2
clone size: once
CDR3 length: 15
V gene: TRBV9
CDR3 protein: CASSVASGSGDEQFF
CDR3 DNA: TGTGCCAGCAGCGTGGCTAGCGGGAGTGGCGATGAGCAGTTCTTC

J gene: TRBJ1-1
D gene: TRBD1
clone size: once
CDR3 length: 15
V gene: TRBV2
CDR3 protein: CASSAMIGTGSEAFF
CDR3 DNA: TGTGCCAGCAGTGCGATGATAGGGACAGGGAGTGAAGCTTTCTTT

J gene: TRBJ2-3
D gene: TRBD2
clone size: NA
CDR3 length: 14
V gene: TRBV5-6
CDR3 protein: CASSRASGSDTQYF
CDR3 DNA: TGTGCCAGCAGTCGGGCTAGCGGGAGTGATACGCAGTATTTT

J gene: TRBJ2-1
D gene: NA
clone size: NA
CDR3 length: 14
V gene: TRBV7-2
CDR3 protein: CASSFYFGDYEQFF
CDR3 DNA: TGTGCCAGCAGCTTCTATTTCGGGGACTATGAGCAGTTCTTC

J gene: TRBJ2-7
D gene: TRBD2
clone size: once
CDR3 length: 13
V gene: TRBV10-1
CDR3 protein: CARLAGGNYEQYF
CDR3 DNA: TGCGCCAGACTAGCGGGAGGCAACTACGAGCAGTACTTC

J gene: TRBJ2-1
D gene: NA
clone size: once
CDR3 length: 14
V gene: TRBV27
CDR3 protein: CASSPIWPDNEQFF
CDR3 DNA: TGTGCCAGCAGTCCCATCTGGCCCGACAATGAGCAGTTCTTC

J gene: TRBJ2-1
D gene: NA
clone size: few
CDR3 length: 16
V gene: TRBV28
CDR3 protein: CASSSPSRAGDNEQFF
CDR3 DNA: TGTGCCAGCAGTTCACCCTCACGGGCTGGGGACAATGAGCAGTTCTTC

J gene: TRBJ2-3
D gene: TRBD2
clone size: once
CDR3 length: 16
V gene: TRBV9
CDR3 protein: CASSVGAGVGTDTQYF
CDR3 DNA: TGTGCCAGCAGCGTAGGAGCGGGAGTGGGAACAGATACGCAGTATTTT

J gene: TRBJ2-7
D gene: NA
clone size: NA
CDR3 length: 12
V gene: TRBV28
CDR3 protein: CASSSTLYEQYF
CDR3 DNA: TGTGCCAGCAGCTCCACTCTTTACGAGCAGTACTTC

J gene: TRBJ2-1
D gene: NA
clone size: NA
CDR3 length: 15
V gene: TRBV18
CDR3 protein: CASSPIWDGDNEQFF
CDR3 DNA: TGTGCCAGCTCACCCATATGGGACGGGGACAATGAGCAGTTCTTC

J gene: TRBJ2-5
D gene: NA
clone size: NA
CDR3 length: 11
V gene: TRBV6-6
CDR3 protein: CASSLSETQYF
CDR3 DNA: TGTGCCAGCAGCCTTTCCGAGACCCAGTACTTC

J gene: TRBJ2-3
D gene: NA
clone size: NA
CDR3 length: 16
V gene: TRBV13
CDR3 protein: CASSFSVTASTDTQYF
CDR3 DNA: TGTGCCAGCAGTTTTTCCGTTACAGCTAGCACAGATACGCAGTATTTT

J gene: TRBJ2-1
D gene: NA
clone size: NA
CDR3 length: 17
V gene: TRBV11-2
CDR3 protein: CASSSHLGGGLGNEQFF
CDR3 DNA: TGTGCCAGCAGCTCCCATCTGGGCGGGGGCCTAGGGAATGAGCAGTTCTTC

J gene: TRBJ2-7
D gene: NA
clone size: NA
CDR3 length: 16
V gene: TRBV19
CDR3 protein: CASSIGSAQTSYEQYF
CDR3 DNA: TGTGCCAGTAGTATCGGCTCAGCTCAGACCTCCTACGAGCAGTACTTC

J gene: TRBJ2-7
D gene: NA
clone size: NA
CDR3 length: 14
V gene: TRBV5-4
CDR3 protein: CASSFGSEAYEQYF
CDR3 DNA: TGTGCCAGCAGCTTTGGTAGTGAGGCCTACGAGCAGTACTTC

J gene: TRBJ2-7
D gene: TRBD2
clone size: NA
CDR3 length: 19
V gene: TRBV5-6
CDR3 protein: CASSLGTGLAGESSYEQYF
CDR3 DNA: TGTGCCAGCAGCTTGGGAACGGGACTAGCGGGGGAGAGCTCCTACGAGCAGTACTTC

J gene: TRBJ1-1
D gene: TRBD1
clone size: NA
CDR3 length: 15
V gene: TRBV10-3
CDR3 protein: CAISGTGEVNTEAFF
CDR3 DNA: TGTGCCATCAGTGGGACAGGGGAGGTGAACACTGAAGCTTTCTTT

J gene: TRBJ2-7
D gene: NA
clone size: NA
CDR3 length: 17
V gene: TRBV2
CDR3 protein: CASGPARINPYPYEQYF
CDR3 DNA: TGTGCCAGCGGACCCGCTAGAATTAACCCCTACCCCTACGAGCAGTACTTC

J gene: TRBJ2-3
D gene: NA
clone size: few
CDR3 length: 12
V gene: TRBV9
CDR3 protein: CASSVGSDTQYF
CDR3 DNA: TGTGCCAGCAGCGTTGGATCAGATACGCAGTATTTT

J gene: TRBJ2-7
D gene: TRBD1
clone size: NA
CDR3 length: 15
V gene: TRBV5-1
CDR3 protein: CASSPPTGSSYEQYF
CDR3 DNA: TGCGCCAGCAGCCCACCGACAGGGAGCTCCTACGAGCAGTACTTC

J gene: TRBJ2-1
D gene: TRBD1
clone size: NA
CDR3 length: 15
V gene: TRBV30
CDR3 protein: CAWETGTGENNEQFF
CDR3 DNA: TGTGCCTGGGAAACGGGGACAGGAGAAAACAATGAGCAGTTCTTC

J gene: TRBJ2-7
D gene: NA
clone size: NA
CDR3 length: 14
V gene: TRBV7-2
CDR3 protein: CASSLLPGRYEQYF
CDR3 DNA: TGTGCCAGCAGCTTATTGCCCGGGAGATACGAGCAGTACTTC

J gene: TRBJ2-7
D gene: NA
clone size: NA
CDR3 length: 15
V gene: TRBV9
CDR3 protein: CASSVGGGPTYEQYF
CDR3 DNA: TGTGCCAGCAGCGTAGGGGGTGGACCTACCTACGAGCAGTACTTC

J gene: TRBJ2-7
D gene: TRBD1
clone size: once
CDR3 length: 15
V gene: TRBV6-6
CDR3 protein: CASTPWTGETYEQYF
CDR3 DNA: TGTGCCAGCACCCCCTGGACAGGCGAGACCTACGAGCAGTACTTC

J gene: TRBJ2-7
D gene: TRBD2
clone size: NA
CDR3 length: 13
V gene: TRBV7-9
CDR3 protein: CASSHGGFYEQYF
CDR3 DNA: TGTGCCAGCAGCCACGGGGGGTTCTACGAGCAGTACTTC

J gene: TRBJ1-1
D gene: NA
clone size: few
CDR3 length: 14
V gene: TRBV9
CDR3 protein: CASSGTGADTEAFF
CDR3 DNA: TGTGCCAGCAGCGGAACCGGGGCGGACACTGAAGCTTTCTTT

J gene: TRBJ2-7
D gene: NA
clone size: NA
CDR3 length: 14
V gene: TRBV7-9
CDR3 protein: CASSLAEARTEQYF
CDR3 DNA: TGTGCCAGCAGCTTAGCTGAGGCTAGAACCGAGCAGTACTTC